This entry is about one TCR beta chain. This entry comes from a study of T cell responses to AZD1222 COVID-19 vaccine. Whether given at about 4 or about 12 weeks, second doses were pooled. Produced via immunoSEQ multiplex PCR; TCRdb's table is partial and in-frame only. The sample has some 150,000 clones, more than 85% seen once. V was pared by 7 bases and J by 6 bases, with 8 bases of the junction left unmatched. The CDR3 is 13 amino acids. In germline, CDR1 is SGHAT, CDR2 FQNNGV. Source: peripheral blood, taken 28 days after the second AZD1222 dose. The receptor was isolated from an adult who received the AZD1222 COVID-19 vaccine. V gene TRBV11-2 combines with J gene TRBJ2-7; 8 nucleotides line up with TRBD1. CDR3 in DNA: TGTGCCAGCACCCAGGACAGGGAAAGCGAGCAGTACTTC. Its translation is CASTQDRESEQYF.